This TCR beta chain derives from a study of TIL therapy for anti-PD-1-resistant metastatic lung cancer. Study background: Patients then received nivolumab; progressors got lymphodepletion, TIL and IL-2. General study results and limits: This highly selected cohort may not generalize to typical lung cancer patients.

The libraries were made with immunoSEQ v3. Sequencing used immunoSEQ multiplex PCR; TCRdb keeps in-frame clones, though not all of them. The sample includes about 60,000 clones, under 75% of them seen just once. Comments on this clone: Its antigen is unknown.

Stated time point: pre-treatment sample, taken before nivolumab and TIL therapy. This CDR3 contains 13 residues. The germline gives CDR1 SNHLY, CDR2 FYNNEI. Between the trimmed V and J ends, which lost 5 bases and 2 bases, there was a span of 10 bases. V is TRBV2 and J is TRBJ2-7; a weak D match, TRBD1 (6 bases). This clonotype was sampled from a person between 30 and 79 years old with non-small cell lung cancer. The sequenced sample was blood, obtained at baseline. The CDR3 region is CASSPGQPYEQYF. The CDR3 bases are TGTGCCAGCAGTCCGGGACAACCCTACGAGCAGTACTTC.